The 30 T cell receptor beta chains reported below all come from one sample, sequenced in a study of response to subunit inactivated influenza vaccine. TCRdb re-derived calls from the RT-PCR reads in MiXCR, one entry per CDR3 protein. The repertoire includes 610,000 or so distinct CDR3 sequences, around 13% of them detected once, and 11% sits in the top ten. The sample consisted of PBMCs from blood, taken 11 to 12 days after vaccination. The receptors here all came from a middle-aged man who received an inactivated influenza vaccine.

The chain recombines TRBV6-6 with TRBJ2-7; 7 bases align to TRBD2. J was trimmed by 3 bases and V by 8 bases; bases with no gene match: 7. CDR3 size: 13 residues. Germline V gene data show CDR1 as MNHNY and CDR2 as SVGAGI (reference sequence). Here the CDR3 DNA reads TGTGCCAGCCGCCGGGGGGACTACTACGAGCAGTACTTC. Translating gives CASRRGDYYEQYF.

V and J are TRBV16 and TRBJ2-5, with D perhaps matching TRBD1 (5 bases). V was trimmed by 4 bases and J by 4 bases, leaving 16 bases between them. The CDR3 totals 15 residues. In germline, CDR1 is KGHSY, CDR2 FQNENV. The CDR3 is CASSRRIGVGETQYF. The CDR3 DNA reads as TGTGCCAGCAGCCGCAGAATAGGGGTTGGAGAGACCCAGTACTTC.

This clonotype was counted a few times. The chain carries TRBV6-1 and TRBJ2-1; the match to TRBD2 covers 9 bases. The germline V gene has CDR1 MNHNS and CDR2 SASEGT. V dropped 0 bases and J dropped 2; count of bases not matched to a gene: 5. The CDR3 length is 17 residues. CDR3 sequence (DNA): TGTGCCAGCAGTGAAGCCAGTGGCGGGAGGGCCTACAATGAGCAGTTCTTC. This sequence encodes CASSEASGGRAYNEQFF.

This clonotype has just a few counts. The chain recombines TRBV6-2 or TRBV6-3 with TRBJ1-6, with 7 bases lining up with TRBD1. V lost 6 bases to trimming and J lost 2 bases; unmatched junction nucleotides: 4. Germline-derived CDR1 and CDR2 are MNHEY and SVGEGT. This CDR3 comprises 15 residues. CDR3 sequence: CASSRTGAYNSPLHF. CDR3 bases: TGTGCCAGCAGCAGGACAGGCGCCTATAATTCACCCCTCCACTTT.

The rearrangement links TRBV25-1 to TRBJ1-4; 7 nucleotides line up with TRBD1. Germline V gives CDR1 MGHDK, CDR2 SYGVNS. V lost 6 bases, J lost 8 bases, and 9 bases stayed unmatched. This CDR3 is 14 amino acids long. This CDR3 reads CASRQAGTAEKLFF. The CDR3 nucleotides read TGTGCCAGCAGGCAAGCCGGGACAGCAGAAAAACTGTTTTTT.

This chain uses TRBV7-8 with TRBJ2-1; 14 nucleotides match TRBD2. Germline trimming cut 5 bases from V and 3 bases from J; bases unmatched to any gene: 6. The germline gives CDR1 SGHVS, CDR2 FQNEAQ. CDR3 length: 17 residues. Here the CDR3 DNA reads TGTGCCAGCAGCCCGCCGACTAGCGGGAGGGACTACAATGAGCAGTTCTTC. Translated, it gives CASSPPTSGRDYNEQFF.

This clonotype was seen a handful of times. The chain employs TRBV7-2 and TRBJ2-5; 8 nucleotides align to TRBD1. CDR3 length equals 14 residues. Germline CDR1 SGHTA, CDR2 FQGNSA. V lost 3 bases and J lost 4; bases outside the gene matches: 4. As DNA, the CDR3 is TGTGCCAGCAGCTTTCAGGGGGCCGGAGAGACCCAGTACTTC. It encodes CASSFQGAGETQYF. Using reference TRBV7-2 and TRBJ2-5 for the parts outside the CDR3, the full variable domain is GAGVSQSPSNKVTEKGKDVELRCDPISGHTALYWYRQSLGQGLEFLIYFQGNSAPDKSGLPSDRFSAERTGGSVSTLTIQRTQQEDSAVYLCASSFQGAGETQYFGPGTRLLVL.

This clonotype was counted only a few times. The chain links TRBV20-1 to TRBJ2-7, with 8 nucleotides matching TRBD2. The CDR3 has 14 residues. Looked up from germline, CDR1 is DFQATT and CDR2 is SNEGSKA (reference sequence). V was pared by 5 bases and J by 2 bases, with 8 bases of the junction left unmatched. CDR3 amino acids: CSAVLPGLAYEQYF. The CDR3 nucleotides are TGCAGTGCTGTGCTACCGGGACTAGCCTACGAGCAGTACTTC.

This clonotype was detected a few times. This chain connects TRBV24-1 to TRBJ1-2; D is unresolved. The CDR3 extends over 14 amino acids. Germline CDR1 reads KGHDR; CDR2 reads SFDVKD. V dropped 1 base and J dropped 5 bases, with 10 bases sitting between them. The CDR3 coding sequence is TGTGCCACCAGTGATTTTCGGCAAAATTATGGCTACACCTTC. Protein: CATSDFRQNYGYTF.

This clonotype turned up a few times. The rearrangement joins TRBV28 to TRBJ1-2; the D is unclear. Germline V gene lookup returns CDR1 MDHEN and CDR2 SYDVKM. The germline V and J ends were trimmed by 4 bases and 2 bases, with 8 bases remaining between them. The CDR3 loop spans 13 amino acids. CDR3 sequence reads: CASSSLINYGYTF. Written as DNA, the CDR3 is TGTGCCAGCAGTTCGCTAATAAACTATGGCTACACCTTC.

The sample holds many counts of this clonotype. At one of its ends the junction is not consistent with the germline gene, which may arise from a read error. This chain links TRBV4-3 with TRBJ1-1, with D perhaps matching TRBD1 (5 bases). CDR1 and CDR2 from the germline V gene are LGHNA and YSLEER. The CDR3 runs 14 residues. The CDR3 region is CASSQVTGGTEAFF. As DNA, the CDR3 is TGTGCCAGCAGCCAAGTTACCGGGGGGACTGAAGCTTTCTTT.

The chain combines TRBV6-1 with TRBJ2-3; 8 positions match TRBD1. V gave up 8 bases and J gave up 2 bases; unmatched junction bases: 9. From germline, CDR1 is MNHNS and CDR2 SASEGT. There are 15 residues in the CDR3. CDR3 DNA: TGTGCCAGCGGGCGGGACAGGACTTCCACAGATACGCAGTATTTT. It specifies CASGRDRTSTDTQYF.

This clonotype was observed a handful of times. The chain uses TRBV20-1 and TRBJ2-7; D is unresolved. The V end was cut by 1 base, the J end by 1 base, with 17 bases between. Looked up from germline, CDR1 is DFQATT and CDR2 is SNEGSKA (reference sequence). The CDR3 runs to 16 residues. CDR3 sequence (DNA): TGCAGTGCTAGAGTAGCATGGGCAGGTGCTTCCTACGAGCAGTACTTC. Translating gives CSARVAWAGASYEQYF.

J is TRBJ1-2 and V is TRBV13; the D is unclear. V lost 1 base and J lost 5, with 8 bases in between. The CDR3 runs 13 residues. CDR1 PRHDT and CDR2 FYEKMQ come from the germline V gene (reference sequence). CDR3 loop: CASSLEAAYGYTF. CDR3 in DNA: TGTGCCAGCAGCTTAGAGGCAGCATATGGCTACACCTTC. The whole variable domain, filled in from reference TRBV13 and TRBJ1-2, reads AAGVIQSPRHLIKEKRETATLKCYPIPRHDTVYWYQQGPGQDPQFLISFYEKMQSDKGSIPDRFSAQQFSDYHSELNMSSLELGDSALYFCASSLEAAYGYTFGSGTRLTVV.

This chain joins TRBV3-1 and TRBJ2-5, with unresolved D. This CDR3 comprises 13 residues. The V and J ends lost 3 bases and 5 bases respectively, with 10 bases between them. The germline V gene encodes CDR1 LGHDT and CDR2 YNNKEL (reference sequence). The CDR3 is CASSHPLGETQYF. CDR3 nucleotide sequence: TGTGCCAGCAGCCATCCCCTTGGGGAGACCCAGTACTTC.

This clonotype was counted ten times or more. The rearrangement links TRBV5-1 to TRBJ1-5, with 7 nucleotides matching TRBD1. CDR1 and CDR2 (germline): SGHRS, YFSETQ. The ends lost 5 bases at V and 0 bases at J; junction bases unmatched: 5. This CDR3 region has 15 residues. CDR3 sequence (DNA): TGCGCCAGCAGTTTACAGGGGTTTAGCAATCAGCCCCAGCATTTT. This translates into CASSLQGFSNQPQHF.

The sample holds a few counts of this clonotype. The chain combines TRBV13 with TRBJ2-5; D is tentatively TRBD1 or TRBD2 (6 bases each). The germline V gene has CDR1 PRHDT and CDR2 FYEKMQ (reference sequence). CDR3 size: 15 residues. V lost 4 bases, J lost 1 base, and 13 bases lay in between. The CDR3 region has the DNA TGTGCCAGCAGCTCTAACGGGGGCCCCCAAGAGACCCAGTACTTC. Protein: CASSSNGGPQETQYF.

In its sample, this clonotype was seen a few times. The rearrangement uses TRBV12-3 or TRBV12-4 and TRBJ1-6, with 11 positions matching TRBD1. This CDR3 is 16 amino acids long. J lost 10 bases, V lost 5 bases, and 10 bases had no gene match. CDR3 region: CASSPRPGQGVSPLHF. In DNA form, the CDR3 reads TGTGCCAGCAGTCCGCGCCCGGGACAGGGGGTATCACCCCTCCACTTT.

This chain joins TRBV20-1 and TRBJ1-2, with TRBD1 identical over 10 bases. The V gene end was trimmed by 1 base and the J gene end by 3 bases; junction bases not matched to a gene: 2. This CDR3 region has 14 residues. CDR1 is DFQATT and CDR2 is SNEGSKA in the germline V gene (reference sequence). The CDR3 DNA reads TGCAGTGCTAGAGGTGGACAGGGGGACTATGGCTACACCTTC. It codes for CSARGGQGDYGYTF.

Only a few counts were recorded for this clonotype. J is TRBJ2-3 and V is TRBV20-1, with unresolved D. With 3 bases removed from V and 2 bases from J, the gap between germline ends came to 6 bases. The CDR3 loop spans 12 amino acids. CDR1 is DFQATT and CDR2 is SNEGSKA in the germline V gene (reference sequence). CDR3 in amino acids: CSASDHTDTQYF. CDR3 DNA: TGCAGTGCTAGCGACCACACAGATACGCAGTATTTT.

The chain joins TRBV4-2 to TRBJ1-2; D call uncertain. In germline, CDR1 is LGHNA, CDR2 YNFKEQ. The V gene lost 0 bases and the J gene lost 2 bases, with 10 bases spanning the gap. This CDR3 is built from 15 residues. CDR3: CASSQEWGMNYGYTF. The DNA of the CDR3 is TGTGCCAGCAGCCAAGAGTGGGGTATGAACTATGGCTACACCTTC.

V and J are TRBV25-1 and TRBJ2-1, with 13 nucleotides matching TRBD2. Germline trimming cut 2 bases from V and 5 bases from J; bases unmatched to any gene: 0. CDR3 size: 15 residues. Germline assignment: CDR1 MGHDK and CDR2 SYGVNS. Written as DNA, the CDR3 is TGTGCCAGCAGTGAAGGACTAGCGGGGGACAATGAGCAGTTCTTC. It specifies CASSEGLAGDNEQFF.

V usage is TRBV20-1 and J usage is TRBJ1-4, with D perhaps matching TRBD1 (6 bases). There are 16 residues in the CDR3. CDR1 DFQATT and CDR2 SNEGSKA come from the germline V gene (reference sequence). V shed 6 bases and J shed 3 bases, with 20 bases lying between them. CDR3 amino acids: CSATLEGVSPNEKLFF. In DNA form, the CDR3 reads TGCAGTGCCACATTGGAGGGGGTTAGCCCTAATGAAAAACTGTTTTTT.

The J gene is TRBJ1-5, the V gene TRBV14; 7 positions match TRBD1. Germline V gives CDR1 SGHDN, CDR2 FVKESK. Germline trimming cut 1 base from V and 5 bases from J; bases unmatched to any gene: 5. The CDR3 runs to 15 residues. The CDR3 bases are TGTGCCAGCAGCCAAGGGACAGGTTTTGATCAGCCCCAGCATTTT. This encodes CASSQGTGFDQPQHF.

The rearrangement joins TRBV6-5 to TRBJ2-3; 10 nucleotides agree with TRBD1. The CDR3 has 15 residues. In germline, CDR1 is MNHEY, CDR2 SVGAGI. Germline trimming cut 5 bases from V and 2 bases from J; bases unmatched to any gene: 4. The CDR3 nucleotides read TGTGCCAGCAGTACTCGACAGGGGGCCACAGATACGCAGTATTTT. Translating gives CASSTRQGATDTQYF.

V and J are TRBV5-1 and TRBJ2-6; 7 bases match TRBD1. Losses at the gene ends were 4 bases for V and 1 base for J; bases not matched to a gene: 17. There are 20 residues in the CDR3. Germline CDR1 reads SGHRS; CDR2 reads YFSETQ. CDR3 amino acids: CASSPNGIDRAGSGANVLTF. CDR3 DNA: TGCGCCAGCAGCCCAAACGGAATAGACAGGGCAGGTTCTGGGGCCAACGTCCTGACTTTC.

This clonotype was recorded a few times. V is TRBV15 and J is TRBJ2-5; 8 bases align to TRBD1. Germline trimming cut 1 base from V and 3 bases from J; bases unmatched to any gene: 7. The CDR3 contains 16 residues. The germline gives CDR1 LNHNV, CDR2 YYDKDF (reference sequence). CDR3 sequence: CATSRGTGQAKETQYF. Written as DNA, the CDR3 is TGTGCCACCAGCAGAGGCACGGGACAGGCCAAAGAGACCCAGTACTTC.

The chain couples TRBV6-5 to TRBJ2-1, with D perhaps matching TRBD2 (5 bases). V was clipped by 2 bases and J by 5 bases, with 10 bases between them. The CDR3 sequence is 14 residues long. Germline V CDR1 and CDR2: MNHEY, SVGAGI. CDR3 in DNA: TGTGCCAGCAGTTACAGCCTAGCTGACAATGAGCAGTTCTTC. It encodes CASSYSLADNEQFF.

This clonotype showed up just a few times. The rearrangement links TRBV5-1 to TRBJ2-5; no definite D call. The CDR3 has 13 residues. V was pared by 4 bases and J by 2 bases, with 9 bases between. Germline CDR1 SGHRS, CDR2 YFSETQ. The CDR3 protein is CASSLATQETQYF. CDR3 sequence (DNA): TGCGCCAGCAGCCTCGCCACGCAAGAGACCCAGTACTTC.

Points on this clonotype: Sequence at one end of the junction differs from germline and may be a read error. The chain employs TRBV29-1 and TRBJ2-3; 12 positions agree with TRBD2. This CDR3 spans 12 amino acids. Germline V gene sequence: CDR1 SQVTM, CDR2 ANQGSEA. CDR3 sequence (DNA): TGCAGCGTTGAAGAGGGCCTAGCGGGAGGGTCTTTT. Its translation: CSVEEGLAGGSF.